These 27 T cell receptor beta chains were sequenced from one sample in a study of blood T cell repertoires in COVID-19. The assay was immunoSEQ multiplex PCR, and TCRdb's table has in-frame clones only and misses some. The profile shows about 75,000 clones, roughly 70% of them singletons. Sequencing input: peripheral blood. The receptors originated from a human donor with acute or convalescent COVID-19. The donor label of this sample is uncertain.

The J gene is TRBJ2-1, the V gene TRBV28; the D is unclear. The germline V and J ends were trimmed by 6 bases and 4 bases, with 13 bases remaining between them. The CDR3 extends over 14 amino acids. Per the germline V gene, CDR1 is MDHEN and CDR2 is SYDVKM. The CDR3 here is CASSPRQKYNEQFF. The CDR3 nucleotides are TGTGCCAGCAGCCCCCGTCAGAAATACAATGAGCAGTTCTTC.

The rearrangement joins TRBV6-4 to TRBJ2-1; 12 nucleotides line up with TRBD1. V shed 7 bases and J 0 bases; nucleotides not matched to a gene: 4. The CDR3 totals 16 residues. Germline V gene lookup returns CDR1 MRHNA and CDR2 SNTAGT. Here the CDR3 reads CASTRDRGHSYNEQFF. In DNA form, the CDR3 reads TGTGCCAGCACTAGGGACAGGGGGCACTCCTACAATGAGCAGTTCTTC.

The chain carries TRBV2 and TRBJ1-2, with a tentative D call TRBD1 (6 bases). V lost 8 bases to trimming and J lost 5 bases, with 21 bases between them. The germline CDR1 and CDR2 sequences are SNHLY and FYNNEI. The CDR3 has 15 amino acids. In DNA form, the CDR3 reads TGTGCCAGCGGACAGTCCAGGGGTTCGGGGTATGGCTACACCTTC. It codes for CASGQSRGSGYGYTF.

This clone showed up just once. The chain uses TRBV28 and TRBJ2-7; 8 bases are shared with TRBD1. There are 14 residues in the CDR3. The V gene's germline CDR1 is MDHEN and CDR2 SYDVKM. V dropped 4 bases and J dropped 5; count of bases not matched to a gene: 7. CDR3 DNA sequence: TGTGCCAGCAGTTCTTTTGACAGGGGCCACGAGCAGTACTTC. Its protein is CASSSFDRGHEQYF.

The chain couples TRBV20-1 to TRBJ1-3; no reliable D call. V gave up 1 base and J gave up 8 bases, with 6 bases separating them. The CDR3 runs to 11 residues. CDR1 is DFQATT and CDR2 is SNEGSKA in the germline V gene (reference sequence). The CDR3 is CSARVIDTIYF. As DNA, the CDR3 is TGCAGTGCTAGAGTGATAGACACCATATATTTT.

The chain combines TRBV5-6 with TRBJ2-7; 7 bases fit TRBD1. CDR3 length: 13 amino acids. CDR1 and CDR2 from the germline V gene are SGHDT and YYEEEE. The trim removed 0 bases at V and 6 bases at J, leaving 3 bases unmatched. The CDR3 spells CASSLAPGGEQYV. CDR3 DNA sequence: TGTGCCAGCAGCTTGGCCCCAGGGGGCGAGCAGTACGTC.

V gene TRBV6-4 combines with J gene TRBJ1-6, with 8 bases that match TRBD1. V lost 2 bases to trimming and J lost 0 bases; unmatched junction nucleotides: 12. CDR3 length: 20 amino acids. Germline assignment: CDR1 MRHNA and CDR2 SNTAGT. CDR3 loop: CASSDPDGQGRSSYNSPLHF. The CDR3 DNA sequence: TGTGCCAGCAGTGACCCTGACGGACAGGGCAGAAGCTCCTATAATTCACCCCTCCACTTT.

The chain employs TRBV11-1 and TRBJ2-5, with a tentative D call TRBD1 (5 bases). The CDR3 has 13 residues. From germline, CDR1 is SGHAT and CDR2 FQDESV (reference sequence). Trimming took off 1 base at V and 2 bases at J, with 5 bases between the two ends. CDR3 protein: CASSLDRQETQYF. CDR3 nucleotide sequence: TGTGCCAGCAGCTTAGACAGGCAAGAGACCCAGTACTTC.

This clone was recorded many times. The chain links TRBV30 to TRBJ2-2; TRBD1 is a possible D gene (6 bases). The CDR3 length is 14 residues. Per the germline V gene, CDR1 is GTSNPN and CDR2 is SVGIG (reference sequence). Deletions cut 3 bases from V and 2 bases from J, with 10 bases between. CDR3 DNA sequence: TGTGCCTGGAGGGGGGCCGGAAACACCGGGGAGCTGTTTTTT. Translating gives CAWRGAGNTGELFF. The entire variable domain, with the rest obtained from reference TRBV30 and TRBJ2-2, is as follows: SQTIHQWPATLVQPVGSPLSLECTVEGTSNPNLYWYRQAAGRGLQLLFYSVGIGQISSEVPQNLSASRPQDRQFILSSKKLLLSDSGFYLCAWRGAGNTGELFFGEGSRLTVL.

This rearrangement joins TRBV5-6 to TRBJ2-5; 8 bases align to TRBD2. V was clipped by 3 bases and J by 5 bases; unmatched bases: 18. The CDR3 length is 18 residues. Germline V CDR1 and CDR2: SGHDT, YYEEEE. The CDR3 nucleotides are TGTGCCAGCAGCTCTAACGGATTTTCCGGGACTAGGGTGGAGACCCAGTACTTC. Its translation: CASSSNGFSGTRVETQYF.

The chain couples TRBV7-9 to TRBJ2-2; the D gene is possibly TRBD2 (6 bases). The CDR3 is 15 residues long. Germline V lookup: CDR1 SEHNR, CDR2 FQNEAQ (reference sequence). V lost 0 bases and J lost 4, with 9 bases in between. The CDR3 reads CASSLARGTTGELFF. CDR3 sequence (DNA): TGTGCCAGCAGCTTAGCCCGGGGGACCACCGGGGAGCTGTTTTTT.

This clone turned up a few times. V is TRBV4-1 and J is TRBJ1-3, with D uncertain. CDR1 and CDR2 from the germline V gene are MGHRA and YSYEKL. The CDR3 extends over 13 amino acids. V was shortened by 4 bases and J by 2 bases, with 6 bases between the two germline ends. CDR3 amino acids: CASSLRAGNTIYF. The CDR3 nucleotides are TGCGCCAGCAGCCTACGGGCTGGAAACACCATATATTTT.

Worth noting for this clone: A read error may produce the germline difference seen at one junction end. The chain is built from TRBV30 and TRBJ1-5; D may be TRBD1 (5 bases). The CDR3 consists of 15 residues. Germline V lookup: CDR1 GTSNPN, CDR2 SVGIG (reference sequence). CDR3 DNA sequence: TGTGCCTGGAGTGGGGGCCCAGGGCACGATCAGTCCCAGCATTTT. This sequence encodes CAWSGGPGHDQSQHF.

The chain uses TRBV19 and TRBJ2-4; D perhaps matches TRBD2 (5 bases). Germline CDR1 and CDR2: LNHDA and SQIVND (reference sequence). V dropped 1 base and J dropped 6 bases, with 7 bases sitting between them. This CDR3 region has 13 residues. CDR3 residues: CASSIGGLNIQYF. CDR3 DNA sequence: TGTGCCAGTAGTATAGGAGGACTAAACATTCAGTACTTC. Variable domain in full (rest from reference TRBV19 and TRBJ2-4): DGGITQSPKYLFRKEGQNVTLSCEQNLNHDAMYWYRQDPGQGLRLIYYSQIVNDFQKGDIAEGYSVSREKKESFPLTVTSAQKNPTAFYLCASSIGGLNIQYFGAGTRLSVL.

This clone appeared a single time. The chain recombines TRBV6-5 with TRBJ1-2, with D uncertain. CDR3 length: 13 amino acids. Germline CDR1 MNHEY, CDR2 SVGAGI. Trimming cost V 5 bases and J 4 bases, with 11 bases left between them. CDR3 bases: TGTGCCAGCAGTCCCCGGGAGTCCTATGGCTACACCTTC. As protein: CASSPRESYGYTF.

The gene calls are TRBV2 and TRBJ1-5; TRBD1 might be the D (6 bases). CDR3 length: 15 residues. Germline V gene data show CDR1 as SNHLY and CDR2 as FYNNEI. Trimming pared 6 bases from V and 3 bases from J, leaving 15 bases between. The CDR3 DNA reads as TGTGCCAGCAGGGCGGACAGTGACCCCAATCAGCCCCAGCATTTT. Translating it yields CASRADSDPNQPQHF.

The V call is TRBV24-1, the J call TRBJ1-1, with 8 positions matching TRBD1. The CDR3 is 14 residues long. Trimming cost V 7 bases and J 1 base; bases outside gene matches: 4. Germline V lookup: CDR1 KGHDR, CDR2 SFDVKD. The CDR3 is CATSPTGANTEAFF. The CDR3 coding sequence is TGTGCCACCAGCCCGACAGGGGCGAACACTGAAGCTTTCTTT.

The V gene is TRBV12-3 or TRBV12-4, the J gene TRBJ2-3, with TRBD1 matching over 7 bases. V was pared by 5 bases and J by 6 bases, with 5 bases of the junction left unmatched. The CDR3 totals 13 residues. The CDR3 nucleotides are TGTGCCAGCAGTACCGGGACAGAGGATACGCAGTATTTT. Amino acids: CASSTGTEDTQYF.

This sequence joins TRBV5-1 and TRBJ2-3, with TRBD2 as a possible D gene (6 bases). The CDR3 runs to 13 residues. The germline gives CDR1 SGHRS, CDR2 YFSETQ. The V end lost 8 bases, the J end lost 2 bases, and 12 bases lay between the germline ends. The CDR3 DNA sequence: TGCGCCAGTAGTGGGGGGTCCACAGATACGCAGTATTTT. This sequence encodes CASSGGSTDTQYF. The whole variable domain, remainder taken from reference TRBV5-1 and TRBJ2-3, is KAGVTQTPRYLIKTRGQQVTLSCSPISGHRSVSWYQQTPGQGLQFLFEYFSETQRNKGNFPGRFSGRQFSNSRSEMNVSTLELGDSALYLCASSGGSTDTQYFGPGTRLTVL.

In regard to this clone: Mismatch with germline at one junction end may stem from a read error. The chain links TRBV11-2 to TRBJ2-5; 7 nucleotides agree with TRBD2. The CDR3 is 13 residues long. From germline, CDR1 is SGHAT and CDR2 FQNNGV. The DNA for the CDR3 is TGTGCCAGCAGGTTAGCGGGTTCAGAGACCCAGTACTTC. Protein: CASRLAGSETQYF.

The V and J genes are TRBV3-1 (or the pseudogene TRBV3-2) and TRBJ2-3, with TRBD1 matching over 7 bases. The CDR3 totals 13 residues. The V and J ends lost 3 bases and 6 bases, in that order; junction bases with no gene match: 3. CDR1 and CDR2 (germline): LGHDT, YNNKEL (reference sequence). The CDR3 nucleotides are TGTGCCAGCAGCCACGGACAGGCGGATACGCAGTATTTT. Amino acids: CASSHGQADTQYF.

V and J are TRBV7-2 and TRBJ2-5; D gene ambiguous. This CDR3 contains 11 residues. CDR1 and CDR2 from the germline V gene are SGHTA and FQGNSA. Trimming stripped 5 bases from V and 5 bases from J, with 6 bases between. CDR3 DNA: TGTGCCAGCAGCCCCCGGGAGACCCAGTACTTC. Translated, it gives CASSPRETQYF.

V usage is TRBV4-2 and J usage is TRBJ1-4; D is ambiguous. The CDR3 is made up of 16 amino acids. With 3 bases removed from V and 3 bases from J, the gap between germline ends came to 14 bases. CDR1 and CDR2 from the germline V gene are LGHNA and YNFKEQ. DNA for the CDR3: TGTGCCAGCAGCCAGGGTGGCGGCGGATCTAATGAAAAACTGTTTTTT. It encodes CASSQGGGGSNEKLFF.

In its sample, this clone was seen once. This chain links TRBV3-1 (or the pseudogene TRBV3-2) with TRBJ1-4; D call uncertain. This CDR3 contains 14 residues. Germline V lookup: CDR1 LGHDT, CDR2 YNNKEL (reference sequence). V gave up 0 bases and J gave up 8 bases, with 10 bases separating them. The CDR3 DNA reads as TGTGCCAGCAGCCAAGATGGCGGCCGAGAAAAACTGTTTTTT. Translated: CASSQDGGREKLFF.

This chain links TRBV5-1 with TRBJ2-5, with TRBD2 identical over 13 bases. Germline V gives CDR1 SGHRS, CDR2 YFSETQ. With V trimmed by 4 bases and J by 5 bases, 5 bases remained unmatched. This CDR3 contains 15 residues. CDR3 protein: CASSGTSGVAETQYF. The CDR3 DNA sequence: TGCGCCAGCAGCGGGACTAGCGGGGTGGCGGAGACCCAGTACTTC.

The chain joins TRBV18 to TRBJ1-6; D gene ambiguous. This CDR3 is 15 amino acids long. Germline-derived CDR1 and CDR2 are KGHSH and LQKENI. Between the trimmed V and J ends, which lost 3 bases and 0 bases, there was a span of 6 bases. The CDR3 DNA sequence: TGTGCCAGCTCACCGGAGCTCTCCTATAATTCACCCCTCCACTTT. This codes for CASSPELSYNSPLHF. The full variable domain, in which reference TRBV18 and TRBJ1-6 provide the parts outside the CDR3, is NAGVMQNPRHLVRRRGQEARLRCSPMKGHSHVYWYRQLPEEGLKFMVYLQKENIIDESGMPKERFSAEFPKEGPSILRIQQVVRGDSAAYFCASSPELSYNSPLHFGNGTRLTVT.

The J gene is TRBJ1-5, the V gene TRBV10-3, with D possibly TRBD1 on 5 matching bases. This CDR3 region has 15 residues. The V and J ends lost 2 bases and 8 bases respectively, with 16 bases between them. The V gene's germline CDR1 is ENHRY and CDR2 SYGVKD. The CDR3 DNA reads as TGTGCCATCAGTGAGACAGGTTTGGAAGGTAAGCCCCAGCATTTT. The encoded protein is CAISETGLEGKPQHF.